This T cell receptor beta chain emerged from a study of blood T cell repertoires in COVID-19. On the study more broadly: The United States, Italy and Spain were the sources of the acute and convalescent COVID-19 samples. Nucleic acid was either cDNA or gDNA, and it came from T cells, B-cell-depleted T cells, or PBMCs.

Enrolment of Seattle patients took place during active infection, and they were followed longitudinally. Trimming left V 8 bases short and J 0 bases short, with 11 bases between. Per germline, CDR1 MRHNA and CDR2 SNTAGT. The CDR3 spans 14 residues. In the original processing: The authors estimated nucleated cell counts from reference gene primer amplification. TCRdb's table, derived via immunoSEQ multiplex PCR, lists solely in-frame clones and lacks some. D and trimming come from the DNA, and the V and J calls and clone size come from that table. Here the sample spans some 65,000 clones, approximately 83% being singletons.

Material: peripheral blood. The sequence derives from a man aged 35-49 years with COVID-19, enrolled during active disease. The chain joins TRBV6-4 to TRBJ1-5; D is undetermined. The CDR3 nucleotides read TGTGCCAGCCCGCAGAAGAATAGCAATCAGCCCCAGCATTTT. This sequence encodes CASPQKNSNQPQHF.